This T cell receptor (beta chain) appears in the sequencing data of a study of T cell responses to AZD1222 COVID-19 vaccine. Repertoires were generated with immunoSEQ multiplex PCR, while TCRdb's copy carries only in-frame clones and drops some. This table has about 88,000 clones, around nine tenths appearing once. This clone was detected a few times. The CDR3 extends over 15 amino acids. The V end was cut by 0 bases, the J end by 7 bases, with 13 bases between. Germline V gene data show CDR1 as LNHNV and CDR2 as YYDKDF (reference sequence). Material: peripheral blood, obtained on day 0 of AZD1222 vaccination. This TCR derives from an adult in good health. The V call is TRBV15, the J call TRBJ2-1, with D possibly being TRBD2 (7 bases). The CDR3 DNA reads TGTGCCACCAGCAGAGATCTCGAGGGGGGGAATGAGCAGTTCTTC. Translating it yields CATSRDLEGGNEQFF. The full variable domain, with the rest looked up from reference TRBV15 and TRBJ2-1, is DAMVIQNPRYQVTQFGKPVTLSCSQTLNHNVMYWYQQKSSQAPKLLFHYYDKDFNNEADTPDNFQSRRPNTSFCFLDIRSPGLGDTAMYLCATSRDLEGGNEQFFGPGTRLTVL.